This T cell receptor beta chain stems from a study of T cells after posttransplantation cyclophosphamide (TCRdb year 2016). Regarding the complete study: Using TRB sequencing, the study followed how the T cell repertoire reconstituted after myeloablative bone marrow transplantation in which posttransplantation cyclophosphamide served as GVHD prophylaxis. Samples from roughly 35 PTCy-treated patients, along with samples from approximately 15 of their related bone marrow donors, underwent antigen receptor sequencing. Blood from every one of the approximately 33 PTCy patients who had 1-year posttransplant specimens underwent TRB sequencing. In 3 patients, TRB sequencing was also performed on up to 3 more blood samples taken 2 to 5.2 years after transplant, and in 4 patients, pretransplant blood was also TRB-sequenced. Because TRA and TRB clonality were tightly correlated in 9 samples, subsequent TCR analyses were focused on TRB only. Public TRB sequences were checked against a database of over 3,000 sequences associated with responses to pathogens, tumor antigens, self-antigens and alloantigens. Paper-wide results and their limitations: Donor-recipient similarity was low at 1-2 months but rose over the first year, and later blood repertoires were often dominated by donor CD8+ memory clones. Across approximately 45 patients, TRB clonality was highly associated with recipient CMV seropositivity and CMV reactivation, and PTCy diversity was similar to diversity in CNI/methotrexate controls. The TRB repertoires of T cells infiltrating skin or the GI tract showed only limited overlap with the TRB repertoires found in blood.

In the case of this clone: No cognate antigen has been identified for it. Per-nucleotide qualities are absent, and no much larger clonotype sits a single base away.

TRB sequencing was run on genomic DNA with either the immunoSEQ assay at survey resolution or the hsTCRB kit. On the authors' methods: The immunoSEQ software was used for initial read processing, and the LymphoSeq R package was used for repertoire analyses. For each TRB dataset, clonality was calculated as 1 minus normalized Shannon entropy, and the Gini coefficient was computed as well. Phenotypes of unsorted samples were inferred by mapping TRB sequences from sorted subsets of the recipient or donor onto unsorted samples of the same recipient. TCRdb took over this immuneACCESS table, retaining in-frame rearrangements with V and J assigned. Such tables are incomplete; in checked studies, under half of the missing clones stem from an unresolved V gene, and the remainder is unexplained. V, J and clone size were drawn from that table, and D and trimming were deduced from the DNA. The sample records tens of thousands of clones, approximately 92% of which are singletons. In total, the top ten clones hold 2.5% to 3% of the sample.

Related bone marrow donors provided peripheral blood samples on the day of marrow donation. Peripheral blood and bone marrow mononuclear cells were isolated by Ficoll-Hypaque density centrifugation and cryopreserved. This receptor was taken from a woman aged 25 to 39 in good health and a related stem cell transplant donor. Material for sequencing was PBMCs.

This receptor carries the CDR3 CASSPEVLLETQYF. In nucleotides, the sequence is TGTGCCAGCTCACCTGAGGTTTTATTGGAGACCCAGTACTTC. Rearrangement joined TRBV18 to TRBJ2-5; the D segment cannot be called with confidence. Counted from cysteine to phenylalanine, this CDR3 has 14 amino acids. Only the CDR3 part of the read is kept: 42 bases, read in frame from the first base. CDR1 and CDR2 are drawn from the germline V gene: KGHSH, LQKENI. V is clipped by 3 bases and J by 5 bases, and the sequence between their germline boundaries is 13 bases long.